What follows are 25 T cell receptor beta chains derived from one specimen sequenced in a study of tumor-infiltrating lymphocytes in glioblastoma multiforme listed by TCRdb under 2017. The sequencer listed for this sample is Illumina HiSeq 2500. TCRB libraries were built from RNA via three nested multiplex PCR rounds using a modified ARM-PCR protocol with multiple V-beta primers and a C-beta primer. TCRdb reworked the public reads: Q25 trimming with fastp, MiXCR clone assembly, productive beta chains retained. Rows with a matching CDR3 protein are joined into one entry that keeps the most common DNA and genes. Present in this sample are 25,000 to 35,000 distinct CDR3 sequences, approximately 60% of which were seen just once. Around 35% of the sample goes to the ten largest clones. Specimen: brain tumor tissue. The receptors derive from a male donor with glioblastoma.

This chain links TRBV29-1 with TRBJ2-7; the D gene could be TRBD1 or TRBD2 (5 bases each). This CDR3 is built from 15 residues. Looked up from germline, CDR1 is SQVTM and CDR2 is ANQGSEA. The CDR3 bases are TGCAGTGGGACGGGGCAGACTACCAGCTCCTACGAGCAGTACTTC. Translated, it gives CSGTGQTTSSYEQYF.

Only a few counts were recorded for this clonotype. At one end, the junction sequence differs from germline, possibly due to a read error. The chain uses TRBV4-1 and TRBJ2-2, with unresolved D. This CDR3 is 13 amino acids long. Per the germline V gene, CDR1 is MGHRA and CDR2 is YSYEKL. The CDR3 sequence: CTSSQSNVGELFF. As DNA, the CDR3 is TGCACCAGCAGCCAATCGAATGTCGGGGAGCTGTTTTTT.

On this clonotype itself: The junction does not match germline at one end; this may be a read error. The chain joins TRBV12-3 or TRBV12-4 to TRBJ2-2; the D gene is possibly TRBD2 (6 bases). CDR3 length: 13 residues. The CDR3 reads CASSQLEAGGLFF. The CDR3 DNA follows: TGTGCCAGCAGCCAACTAGAGGCCGGGGGGCTGTTTTTT.

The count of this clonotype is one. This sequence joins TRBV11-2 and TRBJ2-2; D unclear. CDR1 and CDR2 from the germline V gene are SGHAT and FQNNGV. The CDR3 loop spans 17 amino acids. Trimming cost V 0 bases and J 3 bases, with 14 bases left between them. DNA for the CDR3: TGTGCCAGCAGCTTAGATAGCCTTACAGCCTACACCGGGGAGCTGTTTTTT. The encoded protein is CASSLDSLTAYTGELFF. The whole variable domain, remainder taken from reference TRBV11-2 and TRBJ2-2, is EAGVAQSPRYKIIEKRQSVAFWCNPISGHATLYWYQQILGQGPKLLIQFQNNGVVDDSQLPKDRFSAERLKGVDSTLKIQPAKLEDSAVYLCASSLDSLTAYTGELFFGEGSRLTVL.

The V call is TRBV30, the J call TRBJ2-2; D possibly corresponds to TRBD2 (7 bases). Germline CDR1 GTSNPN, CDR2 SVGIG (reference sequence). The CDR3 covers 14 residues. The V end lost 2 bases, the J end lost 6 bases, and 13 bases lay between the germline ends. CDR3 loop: CAWSPRGGAGELFF. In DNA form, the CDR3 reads TGTGCCTGGAGTCCCCGCGGGGGCGCCGGGGAGCTGTTTTTT.

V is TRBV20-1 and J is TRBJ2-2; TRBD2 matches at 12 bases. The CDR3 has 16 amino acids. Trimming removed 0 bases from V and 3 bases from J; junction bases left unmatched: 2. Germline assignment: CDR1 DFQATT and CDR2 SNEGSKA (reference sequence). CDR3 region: CSAREGLAGDTGELFF. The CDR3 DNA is TGCAGTGCTAGAGAGGGACTAGCGGGTGACACCGGGGAGCTGTTTTTT.

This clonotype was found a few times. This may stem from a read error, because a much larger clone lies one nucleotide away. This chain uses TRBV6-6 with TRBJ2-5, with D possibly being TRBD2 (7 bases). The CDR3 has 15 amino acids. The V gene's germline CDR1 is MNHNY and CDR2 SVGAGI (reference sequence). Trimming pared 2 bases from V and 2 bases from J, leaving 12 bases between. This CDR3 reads CASSYGGGRQETQYF. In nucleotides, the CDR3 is TGTGCCAGCAGTTACGGGGGGGGCAGGCAAGAGACCCAGTACTTC.

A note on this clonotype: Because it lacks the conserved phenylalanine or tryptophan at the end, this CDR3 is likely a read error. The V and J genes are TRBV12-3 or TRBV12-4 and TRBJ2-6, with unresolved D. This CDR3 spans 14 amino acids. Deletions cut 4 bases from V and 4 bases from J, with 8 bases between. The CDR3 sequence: CASSSSAGANVLTS. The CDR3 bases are TGTGCCAGCAGTTCTTCTGCGGGGGCCAACGTCCTGACTTCC.

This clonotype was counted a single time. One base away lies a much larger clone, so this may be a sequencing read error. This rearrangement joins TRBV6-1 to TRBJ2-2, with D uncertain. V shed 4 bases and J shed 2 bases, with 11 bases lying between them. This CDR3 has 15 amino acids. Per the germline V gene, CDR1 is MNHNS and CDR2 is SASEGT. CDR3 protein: CASSGAPDNTGELFF. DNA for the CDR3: TGTGCCAGCAGTGGAGCTCCAGATAACACCGGGGAGCTGTTTTTT.

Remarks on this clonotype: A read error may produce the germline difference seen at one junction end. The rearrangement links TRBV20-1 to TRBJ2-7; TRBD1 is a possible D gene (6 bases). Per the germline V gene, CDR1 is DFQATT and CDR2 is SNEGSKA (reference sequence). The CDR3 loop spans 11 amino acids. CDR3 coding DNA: TGCAGTGTGAGGGACACCTACGAGCAATACTTC. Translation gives CSVRDTYEQYF.

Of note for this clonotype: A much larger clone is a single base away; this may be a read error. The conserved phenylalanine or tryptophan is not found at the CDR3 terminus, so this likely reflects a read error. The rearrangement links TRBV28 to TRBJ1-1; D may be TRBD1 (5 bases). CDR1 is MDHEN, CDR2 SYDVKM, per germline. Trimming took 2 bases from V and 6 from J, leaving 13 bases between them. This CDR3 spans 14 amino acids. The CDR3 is CASSLGGGDAEAFI. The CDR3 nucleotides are TGTGCCAGCAGTTTAGGGGGGGGTGACGCTGAAGCTTTCATT.

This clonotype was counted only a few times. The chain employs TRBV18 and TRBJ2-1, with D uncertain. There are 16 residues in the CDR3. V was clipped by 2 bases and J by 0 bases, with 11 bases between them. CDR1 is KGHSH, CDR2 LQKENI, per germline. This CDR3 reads CASSPEDAYSYNEQFF. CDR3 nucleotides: TGTGCCAGCTCACCAGAGGACGCCTACTCCTACAATGAGCAGTTCTTC.

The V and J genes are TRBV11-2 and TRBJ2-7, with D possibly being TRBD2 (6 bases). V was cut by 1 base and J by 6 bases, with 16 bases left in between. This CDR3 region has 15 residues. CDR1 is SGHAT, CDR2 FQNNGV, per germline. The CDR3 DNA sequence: TGTGCCAGCAGCTTAGGCGGGGAGGAAGAGGGCGAGCAGTACTTC. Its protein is CASSLGGEEEGEQYF.

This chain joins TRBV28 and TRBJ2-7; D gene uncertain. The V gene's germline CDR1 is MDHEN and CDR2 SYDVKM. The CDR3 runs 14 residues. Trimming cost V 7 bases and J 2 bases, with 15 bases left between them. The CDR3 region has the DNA TGTGCCAGCACCGACTTATACAGTACCTACGAGCAGTACTTC. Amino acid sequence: CASTDLYSTYEQYF.

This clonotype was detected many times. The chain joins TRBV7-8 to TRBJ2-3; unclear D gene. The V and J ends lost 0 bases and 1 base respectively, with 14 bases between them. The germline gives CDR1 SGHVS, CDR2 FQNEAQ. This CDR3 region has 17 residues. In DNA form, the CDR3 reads TGTGCCAGCAGCTTAGCGCAGATGAGGACCCGCACAGATACGCAGTATTTT. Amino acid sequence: CASSLAQMRTRTDTQYF.

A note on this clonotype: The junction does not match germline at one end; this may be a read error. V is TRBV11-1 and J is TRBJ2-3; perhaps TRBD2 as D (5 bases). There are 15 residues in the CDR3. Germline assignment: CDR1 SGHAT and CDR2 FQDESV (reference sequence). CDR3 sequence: CARSLTSGPTDMQYF. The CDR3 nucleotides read TGTGCCAGAAGCTTAACCAGCGGCCCCACAGATATGCAGTATTTT. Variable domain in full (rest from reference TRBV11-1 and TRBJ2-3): EAEVAQSPRYKITEKSQAVAFWCDPISGHATLYWYRQILGQGPELLVQFQDESVVDDSQLPKDRFSAERLKGVDSTLKIQPAELGDSAMYLCARSLTSGPTDMQYFGPGTRLTVL.

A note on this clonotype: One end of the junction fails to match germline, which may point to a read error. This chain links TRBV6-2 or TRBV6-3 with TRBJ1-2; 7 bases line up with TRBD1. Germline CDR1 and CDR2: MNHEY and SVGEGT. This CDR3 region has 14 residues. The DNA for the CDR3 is TGTGCCAGCAGGAAGGGACAGCAGAACTGTGGCTACACCTTC. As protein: CASRKGQQNCGYTF.

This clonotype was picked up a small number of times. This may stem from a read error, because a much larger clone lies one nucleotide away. The CDR3 DNA sequence: TGTGCCAGCAGTTTCAAGACAAACACCGGGGAGCTGTTTTTT. As protein: CASSFKTNTGELFF. The chain has TRBV12-3 or TRBV12-4 and TRBJ2-2; D is ambiguous. CDR3 length: 14 amino acids. The V gene lost 3 bases and the J gene lost 2 bases, with 7 bases spanning the gap.

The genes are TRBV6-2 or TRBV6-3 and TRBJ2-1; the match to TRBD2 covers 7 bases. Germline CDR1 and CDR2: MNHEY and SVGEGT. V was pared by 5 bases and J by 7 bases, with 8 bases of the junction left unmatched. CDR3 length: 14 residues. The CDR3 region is CASSPDPGGNEQFF. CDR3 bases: TGTGCCAGCAGTCCGGACCCGGGAGGTAATGAGCAGTTCTTC.

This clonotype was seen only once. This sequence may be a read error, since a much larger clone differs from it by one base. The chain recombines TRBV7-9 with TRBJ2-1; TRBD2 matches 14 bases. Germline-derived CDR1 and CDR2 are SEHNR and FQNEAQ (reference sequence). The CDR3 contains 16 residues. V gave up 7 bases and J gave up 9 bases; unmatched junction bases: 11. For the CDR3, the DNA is TGTGCCAGCAAGGCGACTAGCGGGAGGGCCGCAACTGAGCAGTTCTTC. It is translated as CASKATSGRAATEQFF.

The CDR3 loop is CASSSTEGLAGGGEQFF. The CDR3, as DNA: TGTGCCAGCAGCTCCACCGAGGGACTAGCGGGAGGTGGTGAGCAGTTCTTC. The V gene is TRBV11-2, the J gene TRBJ2-1; TRBD2 matches at 15 bases. The CDR3 is 17 amino acids. Germline V lookup: CDR1 SGHAT, CDR2 FQNNGV. The V and J ends lost 4 bases and 9 bases, in that order; junction bases with no gene match: 10.

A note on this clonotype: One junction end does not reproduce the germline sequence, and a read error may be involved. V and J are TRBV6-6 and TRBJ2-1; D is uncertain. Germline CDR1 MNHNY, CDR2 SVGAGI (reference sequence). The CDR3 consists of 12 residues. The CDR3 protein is CASSQFLDEHFF. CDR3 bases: TGTGCCAGCTCCCAGTTTTTGGATGAGCATTTCTTC.

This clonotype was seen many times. In DNA, the CDR3 is TGTGCCAGCAGTAACCCCGGGTACGAGCAGTACTTC. This sequence encodes CASSNPGYEQYF. V is TRBV9 and J is TRBJ2-7; D gene ambiguous. The CDR3 is 12 amino acids. The V end was cut by 5 bases, the J end by 4 bases, with 10 bases between. Germline CDR1 is SGDLS and CDR2 is YYNGEE.

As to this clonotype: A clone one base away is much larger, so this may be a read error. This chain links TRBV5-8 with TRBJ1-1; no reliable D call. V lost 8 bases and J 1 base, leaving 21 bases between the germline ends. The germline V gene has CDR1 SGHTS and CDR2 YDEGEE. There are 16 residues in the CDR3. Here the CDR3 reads CARSPNGRRWNTEAFF. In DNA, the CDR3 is TGTGCCAGGAGCCCTAATGGACGGAGATGGAACACTGAAGCTTTCTTT.

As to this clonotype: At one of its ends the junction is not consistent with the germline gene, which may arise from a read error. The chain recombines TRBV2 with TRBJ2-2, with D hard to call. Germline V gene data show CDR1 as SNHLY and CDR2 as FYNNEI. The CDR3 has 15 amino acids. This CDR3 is CAISEGQASPGELFF. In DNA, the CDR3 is TGTGCCATCAGTGAAGGGCAGGCTTCACCCGGGGAGCTGTTTTTT.